Described below is a single TCR beta chain sequence and its context. Its antigen is unknown. This sample stems from a study of T cell responses to AZD1222 COVID-19 vaccine. Study results and limitations: Spike-specific TCR depth and breadth grew after two AZD1222 doses.

Data came from immunoSEQ multiplex PCR; TCRdb stores just in-frame clones and leaves some out. This sample has approximately 100,000 clones; about 90% occur once, and the top ten carry approximately 16%. This CDR3 region has 15 residues. Germline assignment: CDR1 SGHRS and CDR2 YFSETQ. Trimming took 4 bases from V and 6 from J; bases not matched to a gene: 5. Material: peripheral blood, obtained on day 0 of AZD1222 vaccination. The clonotype comes from an adult in good health. The chain combines TRBV5-1 with TRBJ2-2, with 11 bases fitting TRBD1. CDR3 nucleotide sequence: TGCGCCAGCAGCCCAAGGGGACAGGGGGCCGGGGAGCTGTTTTTT. Residues: CASSPRGQGAGELFF.